The source of this TCR beta chain is a study of persistence of HIV-infected CD4 T cells. Study-wide findings and caveats: CMV- and Gag-responding cells had lower TCRbeta richness than CD3/CD28-responding cells.

The libraries were made with immunoSEQ version 4 in survey mode. Genomic DNA was diluted to around 10 ng/uL, up to 1 ug per sample. Repertoires were generated with immunoSEQ multiplex PCR, while TCRdb's copy carries only in-frame clones and drops some. The data show 40,000 or so clones, roughly nine tenths seen once. Points on this clone: The target antigen is unknown.

Germline loops: CDR1 LNHDA, CDR2 SQIVND (reference sequence). The CDR3 is 15 residues long. V dropped 7 bases and J dropped 8 bases, with 20 bases sitting between them. This nonspecific control used anti-CD3/anti-CD28 bead stimulation of CD4+ T cells. Sorting of responding CD4+ T cells relied on upregulated CD40 ligand together with CD69. These HIV-1-infected adults initiated suppressive ART in chronic infection. PBMCs were depleted of CD8+ T cells before stimulation. The sequence was obtained from an adult man with HIV who was CMV-seropositive. The rearrangement uses TRBV19 and TRBJ1-4; TRBD1 might be the D (5 bases). Sequences were derived from CD4+ T cells sorted from PBMCs after approximately 19-hour stimulation, sampled from a patient who received antiretroviral therapy. In nucleotides, the CDR3 is TGTGCCAGTACTTTGAATGGCAGGGTAGGGGAAAAACTGTTTTTT. This translates into CASTLNGRVGEKLFF.